Listed here is a single T cell receptor (beta chain). Its antigen is unknown. The CDR3 contains 13 residues. V lost 6 bases, J lost 1 base, and 9 bases lay in between. Germline lookup yields CDR1 MNHEY and CDR2 SMNVEV (reference sequence). The data were produced by immunoSEQ multiplex PCR, yet TCRdb's version contains in-frame clones alone and is incomplete. The table includes about 64,000 clones, over 75% detected once. This record comes from a study of OX40 agonist ivuxolimab in advanced cancers. Study at large: Patients took ivuxolimab, an agonistic anti-OX40 (CD134) antibody. Among those treated, three patients had partial responses, one with hepatocellular carcinoma and two with cutaneous melanoma.

Study results and caveats: Expanded peripheral T cell antigen specificity was not determined. Low clonal expansion, among the lowest seen, marked partial responders at 0.1-3.0 mg/kg.

Sequenced here: CD4+ or CD8+ T cells sorted from blood, sampled in a trial of the OX40 agonist ivuxolimab. The chain has TRBV27 and TRBJ1-1, with D uncertain. The receptor was isolated from an adult with an advanced solid tumor such as melanoma, head and neck, liver or kidney cancer. Here the CDR3 reads CASSPVRNTEAFF. CDR3 coding DNA: TGTGCCAGCAGCCCGGTCAGGAACACTGAAGCTTTCTTT.